These 21 T cell receptor beta chains were sequenced from one sample in a study of blood T cell repertoires in COVID-19 (dated by TCRdb to about 2020). Library creation used the immunoSEQ multiplex PCR assay. TCRdb took over this immuneACCESS table, retaining in-frame rearrangements with V and J assigned. Such tables are incomplete; in checked studies, under half of the missing clones stem from an unresolved V gene, and the remainder is unexplained. Within this sample are a few hundred thousand clones, with roughly 87% of them counted one time only. The ten largest clonotypes hold 1.9% of the sample. What was sequenced was peripheral blood. These receptors came from a man aged 35 to 55 with active or convalescent COVID-19.

The chain employs TRBV10-1 and TRBJ1-1, with 7 positions matching TRBD1. Germline loops: CDR1 WNHNN, CDR2 SYGVQD (reference sequence). CDR3 length equals 13 residues. Trimming at V came to 6 bases and at J to 3 bases, leaving 4 bases not matched to a gene. CDR3 bases: TGCGCCAGCAGCCGGGACAGTGACACTGAAGCTTTCTTT. Translated, it gives CASSRDSDTEAFF.

The chain is built from TRBV30 and TRBJ1-5; D is perhaps TRBD1 (5 bases). The germline CDR1 and CDR2 sequences are GTSNPN and SVGIG (reference sequence). This CDR3 comprises 13 residues. The V end lost 3 bases, the J end lost 7 bases, and 13 bases lay between the germline ends. The DNA of the CDR3 is TGTGCCTGGAGCCAGGGTATCGGACAGCCCCAGCATTTT. This encodes CAWSQGIGQPQHF.

The rearrangement joins TRBV2 to TRBJ1-2, with 9 bases that match TRBD1. The CDR3 runs 16 residues. The germline gives CDR1 SNHLY, CDR2 FYNNEI. Trimming cost V 9 bases and J 2 bases; bases outside gene matches: 13. As DNA, the CDR3 is TGTGCCAGGGGGACAGGGACTTTCGCGATCAACTATGGCTACACCTTC. It codes for CARGTGTFAINYGYTF.

The chain joins TRBV2 to TRBJ2-1, with 7 bases that match TRBD2. Germline V lookup: CDR1 SNHLY, CDR2 FYNNEI. The CDR3 is made up of 16 amino acids. V was pared by 6 bases and J by 4 bases, with 12 bases of the junction left unmatched. This chain's CDR3 is CASRAGSSGQYNEQFF. DNA of the CDR3: TGTGCCAGCAGGGCCGGATCTAGCGGCCAATACAATGAGCAGTTCTTC. Combining the CDR3 with reference TRBV2 and TRBJ2-1 gives the whole variable domain EPEVTQTPSHQVTQMGQEVILRCVPISNHLYFYWYRQILGQKVEFLVSFYNNEISEKSEIFDDQFSVERPDGSNFTLKIRSTKLEDSAMYFCASRAGSSGQYNEQFFGPGTRLTVL.

CDR3: CASSQGTREIQETQYF. The CDR3 DNA reads TGTGCCAGCAGCCAAGGGACGCGGGAGATCCAAGAGACCCAGTACTTC. V usage is TRBV3-1 (or the pseudogene TRBV3-2) and J usage is TRBJ2-5; 7 positions match TRBD2. The CDR3 has 16 residues. With 1 base clipped from V and 1 base from J, the junction kept 6 bases outside the gene matches. In germline, CDR1 is LGHDT, CDR2 YNNKEL (reference sequence).

The V and J genes are TRBV24-1 and TRBJ1-5, with 7 bases aligning to TRBD1. Losses at the gene ends were 2 bases for V and 0 bases for J; bases not matched to a gene: 12. Germline V gene data show CDR1 as KGHDR and CDR2 as SFDVKD. This CDR3 is built from 19 residues. CDR3 protein: CATSDSGRGGPYSNQPQHF. Written as DNA, the CDR3 is TGTGCCACCAGTGATTCAGGGAGAGGGGGCCCCTATAGCAATCAGCCCCAGCATTTT.

The chain couples TRBV7-9 to TRBJ2-6, with a tentative D call TRBD2 (5 bases). Germline V lookup: CDR1 SEHNR, CDR2 FQNEAQ (reference sequence). The V end was cut by 8 bases, the J end by 2 bases, with 10 bases between. CDR3 length: 14 residues. The CDR3 DNA reads TGTGCCAGCGGAGAGGGAGCTGGGGCCAACGTCCTGACTTTC. It translates to CASGEGAGANVLTF.

V and J are TRBV28 and TRBJ1-1; possible D gene TRBD1, 5 bases. The CDR3 is 16 residues long. CDR1 and CDR2 (germline): MDHEN, SYDVKM. The V end lost 5 bases, the J end lost 0 bases, and 16 bases lay between the germline ends. CDR3 nucleotides: TGTGCCAGCAGTACCCCAGGGCAGAGTCTGAACACTGAAGCTTTCTTT. The encoded protein is CASSTPGQSLNTEAFF.

V is TRBV9 and J is TRBJ2-5, with D possibly matching TRBD2 (6 bases). Germline loops: CDR1 SGDLS, CDR2 YYNGEE. The CDR3 runs to 13 residues. The V end lost 2 bases, the J end lost 3 bases, and 8 bases lay between the germline ends. The CDR3 DNA reads TGTGCCAGCAGCGTGGGGGGAGAAGAGACCCAGTACTTC. This gives the protein CASSVGGEETQYF.

The J gene is TRBJ2-3, the V gene TRBV30; 9 bases line up with TRBD1. CDR1 is GTSNPN, CDR2 SVGIG, per germline (reference sequence). J lost 0 bases, V lost 6 bases, and 4 bases had no gene match. This CDR3 comprises 14 residues. CDR3 DNA: TGTGCCTGTCGGGACAGGGCTAGCACAGATACGCAGTATTTT. Encoded protein: CACRDRASTDTQYF.

The rearrangement joins TRBV6-5 to TRBJ1-1, with a tentative D call TRBD1 (6 bases). CDR1 is MNHEY and CDR2 is SVGAGI in the germline V gene. The CDR3 length is 16 residues. Trimming left V 2 bases short and J 4 bases short, with 17 bases between. This CDR3 reads CASSYTYRQGFTEAFF. DNA for the CDR3: TGTGCCAGCAGTTACACGTACAGGCAGGGGTTCACTGAAGCTTTCTTT.

This sequence joins TRBV6-5 and TRBJ2-7, with 11 bases matching TRBD2. CDR3 size: 15 residues. Germline-derived CDR1 and CDR2 are MNHEY and SVGAGI. V shed 2 bases, J shed 2 bases, and the junction held 2 bases outside the gene matches. The CDR3 reads CASSYGSGRAYEQYF. CDR3 sequence (DNA): TGTGCCAGCAGTTACGGTAGCGGGAGGGCCTACGAGCAGTACTTC.

J is TRBJ2-1 and V is TRBV29-1, with no clear D. Per germline, CDR1 SQVTM and CDR2 ANQGSEA. V lost 7 bases and J lost 5, with 6 bases in between. This CDR3 contains 10 residues. The CDR3 coding sequence is TGCAGCGGTGGCAACAATGAGCAGTTCTTC. Translated: CSGGNNEQFF.

The V call is TRBV5-4, the J call TRBJ1-6; 9 bases are a match to TRBD1. Trimming took 2 bases from V and 7 from J; bases not matched to a gene: 4. The length of the CDR3 is 15 residues. CDR1 and CDR2 from the germline V gene are SGHNT and YYREEE (reference sequence). The CDR3 reads CASSFNRGQNSPLHF. In DNA, the CDR3 is TGTGCCAGCAGCTTCAACAGGGGGCAAAATTCACCCCTCCACTTT.

The V gene is TRBV2, the J gene TRBJ1-4, with 11 bases identical to TRBD1. This CDR3 spans 15 amino acids. The V and J ends lost 5 bases and 7 bases, in that order; junction bases with no gene match: 6. The germline V gene has CDR1 SNHLY and CDR2 FYNNEI. DNA of the CDR3: TGTGCCAGCAGTAAGGACAGGGGGCGAAGTGAAAAACTGTTTTTT. Its translation is CASSKDRGRSEKLFF. The variable domain in full, completed from reference TRBV2 and TRBJ1-4, reads EPEVTQTPSHQVTQMGQEVILRCVPISNHLYFYWYRQILGQKVEFLVSFYNNEISEKSEIFDDQFSVERPDGSNFTLKIRSTKLEDSAMYFCASSKDRGRSEKLFFGSGTQLSVL.

This chain uses TRBV19 with TRBJ1-1; TRBD1 agrees at 9 bases. The CDR3 runs 15 residues. V trimming: 4 bases; J trimming: 4 bases; junction bases outside the gene matches: 7. The V gene's germline CDR1 is LNHDA and CDR2 SQIVND (reference sequence). CDR3: CASSTSGTGFTEAFF. DNA for the CDR3: TGTGCCAGTAGTACATCCGGGACAGGGTTCACTGAAGCTTTCTTT.

The chain couples TRBV5-1 to TRBJ1-4, with D possibly matching TRBD1 (6 bases). V lost 0 bases, J lost 6 bases, and 12 bases lay in between. CDR1 and CDR2 from the germline V gene are SGHRS and YFSETQ. The CDR3 loop spans 15 amino acids. CDR3 sequence reads: CASSLGQGTDEKLFF. The CDR3 DNA follows: TGCGCCAGCAGCTTGGGGCAGGGGACGGATGAAAAACTGTTTTTT.

Only one count was recorded for this clone. The gene calls are TRBV6-5 and TRBJ1-6; TRBD1 matches 8 bases. Per germline, CDR1 MNHEY and CDR2 SVGAGI. The CDR3 has 16 amino acids. V was clipped by 4 bases and J by 9 bases; unmatched bases: 11. CDR3 in DNA: TGTGCCAGCAGTTCTGGGACCGCCGACAGGGGTTCACCCCTCCACTTT. It yields the protein CASSSGTADRGSPLHF.

The V gene is TRBV30, the J gene TRBJ2-1, with D unclear. The CDR3 sequence is 12 residues long. Germline V CDR1 and CDR2: GTSNPN, SVGIG (reference sequence). V was clipped by 1 base and J by 9 bases, with 10 bases between them. CDR3 sequence reads: CAWSGQVSEQFF. The CDR3 region has the DNA TGTGCCTGGAGTGGCCAGGTTAGTGAGCAGTTCTTC.

The CDR3 protein is CASSSYAVGAKEQYF. The CDR3 bases are TGTGCCAGCAGTTCGTATGCGGTGGGGGCAAAGGAGCAGTACTTC. This chain links TRBV28 with TRBJ2-7, with D maybe TRBD1 (6 bases). The CDR3 spans 15 residues. Per the germline V gene, CDR1 is MDHEN and CDR2 is SYDVKM. Trimming cost V 4 bases and J 7 bases, with 20 bases left between them.

The chain couples TRBV24-1 to TRBJ1-1, with a possible D match to TRBD1 (5 bases). V lost 3 bases to trimming and J lost 1 base, with 11 bases between them. The germline gives CDR1 KGHDR, CDR2 SFDVKD. The CDR3 spans 15 residues. CDR3 sequence (DNA): TGTGCCACCAGTGATCCCACGGGGGGGAACACTGAAGCTTTCTTT. Translated, it gives CATSDPTGGNTEAFF.